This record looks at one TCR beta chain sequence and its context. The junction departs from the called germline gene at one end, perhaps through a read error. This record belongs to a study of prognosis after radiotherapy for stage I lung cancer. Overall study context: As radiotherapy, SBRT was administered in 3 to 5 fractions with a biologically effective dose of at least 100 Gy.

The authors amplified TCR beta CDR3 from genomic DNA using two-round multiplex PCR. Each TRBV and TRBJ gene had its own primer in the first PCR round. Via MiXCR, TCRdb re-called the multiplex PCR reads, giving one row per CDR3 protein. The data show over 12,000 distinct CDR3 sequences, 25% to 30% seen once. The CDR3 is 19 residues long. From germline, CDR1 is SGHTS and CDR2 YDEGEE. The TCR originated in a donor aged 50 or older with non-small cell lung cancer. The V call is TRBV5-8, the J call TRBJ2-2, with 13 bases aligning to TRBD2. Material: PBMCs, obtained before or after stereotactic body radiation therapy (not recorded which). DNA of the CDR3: TGCGCCAGCATTCCGGGACTAGCGGGGTGGATCGCGTACACCGGGGAGCTGTTTTTT. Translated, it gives CASIPGLAGWIAYTGELFF. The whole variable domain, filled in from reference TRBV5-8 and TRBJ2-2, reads EAGVTQSPTHLIKTRGQQATLRCSPISGHTSVYWYQQALGLGLQFLLWYDEGEERNRGNFPPRFSGRQFPNYSSELNVNALELEDSALYLCASIPGLAGWIAYTGELFFGEGSRLTVL.